These 17 T cell receptor beta chains were sequenced from one sample in a study of blood T cell repertoires in COVID-19. Here immunoSEQ multiplex PCR was the method, and the copy in TCRdb shows in-frame clones only, minus some. In the table there are approximately 260,000 clones, around 87% of which are singletons. The sequenced sample consisted of peripheral blood. The receptors shown here come from a woman in her sixties or seventies with COVID-19, enrolled during active disease.

The rearrangement joins TRBV7-9 to TRBJ1-6, with D perhaps matching TRBD1 (5 bases). Germline CDR1 reads SEHNR; CDR2 reads FQNEAQ (reference sequence). Trimming removed 1 base from V and 7 bases from J, with 11 bases in between. The CDR3 has 15 residues. In DNA, the CDR3 is TGTGCCAGCAGCTTAGGGGGGGTCGAGAATTCACCCCTCCACTTT. Protein sequence: CASSLGGVENSPLHF.

This rearrangement joins TRBV18 to TRBJ1-5, with D perhaps TRBD1 (5 bases). V was cut by 3 bases and J by 11 bases, with 14 bases left in between. This CDR3 contains 13 residues. Germline V gene sequence: CDR1 KGHSH, CDR2 LQKENI. DNA for the CDR3: TGTGCCAGCTCACCCGACGGGGGGTTGACCCAGCATTTT. The encoded protein is CASSPDGGLTQHF. The entire variable domain, with the rest obtained from reference TRBV18 and TRBJ1-5, is as follows: NAGVMQNPRHLVRRRGQEARLRCSPMKGHSHVYWYRQLPEEGLKFMVYLQKENIIDESGMPKERFSAEFPKEGPSILRIQQVVRGDSAAYFCASSPDGGLTQHFGDGTRLSIL.

The V gene is TRBV6-1, the J gene TRBJ2-3; the match to TRBD1 covers 9 bases. The CDR3 is 16 amino acids. Germline V gives CDR1 MNHNS, CDR2 SASEGT. Trimming took 2 bases from V and 8 from J; bases not matched to a gene: 11. The CDR3 here is CASSEYRTGEYVTQYF. For the CDR3, the DNA is TGTGCCAGCAGTGAATATAGGACAGGGGAGTATGTTACGCAGTATTTT.

The rearrangement uses TRBV5-5 and TRBJ1-3; 8 positions match TRBD1. CDR1 SGHKS and CDR2 YYEKEE come from the germline V gene (reference sequence). CDR3 length: 14 residues. V lost 4 bases, J lost 7 bases, and 7 bases stayed unmatched. Written as DNA, the CDR3 is TGTGCCAGCAGCCCAAAGGACAGGGCGAACACCATATATTTT. Protein: CASSPKDRANTIYF.

The chain couples TRBV10-3 to TRBJ2-7, with 7 bases that match TRBD1. Germline-derived CDR1 and CDR2 are ENHRY and SYGVKD. The CDR3 sequence is 13 residues long. V shed 6 bases and J 2 bases; nucleotides not matched to a gene: 4. CDR3 bases: TGTGCCATCAGGACAGGGTTCCCCTACGAGCAGTACTTC. This gives the protein CAIRTGFPYEQYF.

The chain has TRBV19 and TRBJ1-4, with D unclear. CDR3 length equals 16 residues. The germline V and J ends were trimmed by 5 bases and 7 bases, with 20 bases remaining between them. CDR1 is LNHDA and CDR2 is SQIVND in the germline V gene (reference sequence). CDR3 protein: CASSFPGGPPGEKLFF. The DNA of the CDR3 is TGTGCCAGTAGTTTCCCGGGAGGCCCTCCGGGTGAAAAACTGTTTTTT.

The rearrangement uses TRBV3-1 (or the pseudogene TRBV3-2) and TRBJ1-6, with a weak D call TRBD1 (5 bases). CDR3 length: 13 amino acids. CDR1 LGHDT and CDR2 YNNKEL come from the germline V gene (reference sequence). V was trimmed by 8 bases and J by 10 bases, leaving 15 bases between them. CDR3 in DNA: TGTGCCAGCTTCGGCGGGGGTCTATCACCCCTCCACTTT. Encoded protein: CASFGGGLSPLHF.

The CDR3 spells CASSPRKQGSDTEAFF. In DNA form, the CDR3 reads TGTGCCAGCTCACCACGGAAACAGGGATCGGACACTGAAGCTTTCTTT. V is TRBV18 and J is TRBJ1-1; weak D call: TRBD1 (6 bases). Germline CDR1 and CDR2: KGHSH and LQKENI. This CDR3 has 16 amino acids. Between the trimmed V and J ends, which lost 1 base and 3 bases, there was a span of 15 bases.

The chain combines TRBV19 with TRBJ1-6, with TRBD1 matching over 11 bases. Germline CDR1 reads LNHDA; CDR2 reads SQIVND (reference sequence). The length of the CDR3 is 16 residues. The V and J ends lost 4 bases and 9 bases, in that order; junction bases with no gene match: 8. Here the CDR3 DNA reads TGTGCCAGTAGTACCGGGGCCGGGACAGGGGGTTCACCCCTCCACTTT. Translating it yields CASSTGAGTGGSPLHF.

The chain employs TRBV5-5 and TRBJ1-2, with TRBD1 as a possible D gene (6 bases). Germline CDR1 reads SGHKS; CDR2 reads YYEKEE (reference sequence). This CDR3 region has 16 residues. The V gene lost 4 bases and the J gene lost 5 bases, with 21 bases spanning the gap. The CDR3 DNA sequence: TGTGCCAGCAGCCGGGACACCCTGGGGGAGGGATATGGCTACACCTTC. Translating it yields CASSRDTLGEGYGYTF.

The genes are TRBV6-5 and TRBJ2-3, with D perhaps TRBD1 (6 bases). The CDR3 is 16 amino acids. V dropped 0 bases and J dropped 0 bases, with 10 bases sitting between them. Germline lookup yields CDR1 MNHEY and CDR2 SVGAGI. DNA of the CDR3: TGTGCCAGCAGTTACTCGGGGGCTCCTAGCACAGATACGCAGTATTTT. It yields the protein CASSYSGAPSTDTQYF.

The V call is TRBV29-1, the J call TRBJ1-1, with D possibly being TRBD1 (6 bases). The V gene lost 7 bases and the J gene lost 0 bases, with 15 bases spanning the gap. The CDR3 covers 14 residues. CDR1 and CDR2 from the germline V gene are SQVTM and ANQGSEA. CDR3 sequence: CSALGQNMNTEAFF. The CDR3 DNA reads TGCAGCGCCCTTGGACAGAACATGAACACTGAAGCTTTCTTT.

The J gene is TRBJ2-1, the V gene TRBV7-6; 10 bases align to TRBD2. This CDR3 contains 14 residues. The V gene's germline CDR1 is SGHVS and CDR2 FNYEAQ. V was pared by 3 bases and J by 4 bases, with 0 bases of the junction left unmatched. CDR3 amino acids: CASSFSGGYNEQFF. CDR3 bases: TGTGCCAGCAGCTTTAGCGGGGGGTACAATGAGCAGTTCTTC. The variable domain in full, completed from reference TRBV7-6 and TRBJ2-1, reads GAGVSQSPRYKVTKRGQDVALRCDPISGHVSLYWYRQALGQGPEFLTYFNYEAQQDKSGLPNDRFSAERPEGSISTLTIQRTEQRDSAMYRCASSFSGGYNEQFFGPGTRLTVL.

The J gene is TRBJ1-1, the V gene TRBV5-4, with 7 nucleotides matching TRBD1. CDR3 size: 15 residues. The V segment lost 2 bases and the J segment 2 bases; nucleotides outside the gene matches: 6. Per the germline V gene, CDR1 is SGHNT and CDR2 is YYREEE (reference sequence). The CDR3 DNA reads TGTGCCAGCAGCTTTAGGAGACAGGGAAACACTGAAGCTTTCTTT. Its translation is CASSFRRQGNTEAFF.

The chain has TRBV5-8 and TRBJ2-1, with TRBD2 matching over 8 bases. V shed 2 bases and J 7 bases; nucleotides not matched to a gene: 8. Germline V CDR1 and CDR2: SGHTS, YDEGEE. The CDR3 is made up of 15 amino acids. The CDR3 is CASSFGGGFRNEQFF. CDR3 nucleotides: TGTGCCAGCAGCTTCGGCGGGGGGTTTCGGAATGAGCAGTTCTTC. The complete variable domain, with remaining parts taken from reference TRBV5-8 and TRBJ2-1, reads EAGVTQSPTHLIKTRGQQATLRCSPISGHTSVYWYQQALGLGLQFLLWYDEGEERNRGNFPPRFSGRQFPNYSSELNVNALELEDSALYLCASSFGGGFRNEQFFGPGTRLTVL.

CDR3 bases: TGTGCCAGCAGCCAAGCCCGGGGGAACACTGAAGCTTTCTTT. It is translated as CASSQARGNTEAFF. The rearrangement uses TRBV16 and TRBJ1-1; D unresolved. This CDR3 comprises 14 residues. CDR1 KGHSY and CDR2 FQNENV come from the germline V gene. V gave up 2 bases and J gave up 1 base, with 8 bases separating them.

This chain uses TRBV13 with TRBJ2-7; TRBD1 matches at 7 bases. The CDR3 runs to 13 residues. Germline-derived CDR1 and CDR2 are PRHDT and FYEKMQ (reference sequence). The trim removed 5 bases at V and 2 bases at J, leaving 3 bases unmatched. DNA of the CDR3: TGTGCCAGCAGCAAGGGACAGCCCTACGAGCAGTACTTC. Amino acids: CASSKGQPYEQYF.